The TCR beta chain under discussion was sequenced for a study of blood T cells in healthy people across ages (dated by TCRdb to between 2015 and 2017). A note on the overall study: In model experiments, template switching captured about one uniquely barcoded TCR beta cDNA molecule for every two T cells. Using the same blood draw, the study looked at two additional independent replicas of 1 million unique cDNA reads for two donors, one aged 18 to 29 and the other aged 80 or older. Using deep sequencing normalized with unique cDNA molecular identifiers, the study measured how TCR beta repertoire diversity changes with age. Four age groups were formed from the donors: young (average around 15 years), middle-aged (less than 40), aged (roughly 58) and long-lived (approximately 80). Donors of different ages were randomly distributed across sequencing lanes to avoid experimental bias. Results and caveats for the whole study, not just this receptor: Bulk unsorted PBMC profiling prevented conclusive comparison of naive and antigen-experienced compartments. Compared with the aged group, more naive CD4+ T cells, fewer expanded clones and increased TCR diversity were shown by the long-lived group, suggesting age selection. Estimates of total diversity based on one million sequenced T cells were considered lower bounds and underestimates. The CMV infection status of donors was not known, potentially confounding age-related changes in expanded clonotypes. Observed TCR beta diversity per million T cells fell roughly linearly with age, and a significant reduction was already apparent by age about 36. There was a strong correlation between observed TCR beta diversity and the percentage of naive T cells measured by flow cytometry.

The donors were roughly 39 Caucasian individuals from Russia, aged about 6 to 100 years, who were systemically healthy. Roughly 9.5 milliliters of peripheral blood were drawn from each donor into EDTA-treated Vacutainer tubes. Ficoll-Paque density-gradient centrifugation was used to isolate PBMCs, with at least 6 million per sample. Trizol reagent was used to extract total RNA from the PBMCs, yielding at least 5.5 micrograms per sample. Naive CD45RAhigh/CD27high T cell percentages were measured by flow cytometry on a PBMC aliquot from every donor. Concerning this clonotype: The antigen this receptor binds is unknown. One end of the junction does not line up with germline, which may come from a read error.

The method was 5' RACE. The sample was run on an Illumina HiSeq 2500. The second PCR ran for about 7 to 11 cycles and used a J-beta primer mix along with a sample-barcoded 5' primer. Each TCR beta cDNA molecule received a unique molecular identifier from a template-switch 5' adaptor carrying 12 random nucleotides. At least 3 million CDR3-containing paired-end reads were obtained from each sample. All of the RNA was converted into first-strand cDNA using the Mint cDNA synthesis kit, with a TRBC-specific oligonucleotide serving as the primer. Following uracil-DNA glycosylase treatment, all cDNA underwent a first 18-cycle PCR with the universal primers M1SS and BC2_uni_R. The paper's processing steps were these. For normalization, 1 million high-quality reads, each with a distinct molecular identifier, were randomly selected from each sample. Reads with shared molecular identifiers were discarded instead of being binned into consensus sequences. CDR3 identification, clonotype clustering and error correction used MiTCR with a Q25 quality threshold and the strictest error-elimination algorithm. Lower-bound total TCR beta diversity was estimated with a nonparametric unseen species model using Euler transformation. Using fastp at Q25 and MiXCR, TCRdb reprocessed the public reads and kept productive beta chains. Records with the same CDR3 protein are collapsed into one entry carrying the most frequent genes and DNA. These V and J calls are TCRdb output, not the study's own analysis. The sample table shows hundreds of thousands of distinct CDR3 sequences, and roughly 50% are seen once. 30% to 40% of the sample is in the top ten clones.

This clonotype originated in a woman between 55 and 75 years old in good health. Material: blood.

The DNA sequence is as follows: TGTGCCAGCACCCCAGTTACAGCTCTCTCCTACGAGCGGTACTTC. Translation gives CASTPVTALSYERYF. The chain is assembled from TRBV6-2 or TRBV6-3 and TRBJ2-7, with the D gene not confidently named. The CDR3 measures 15 amino acids from cysteine to phenylalanine. Only the CDR3 DNA is retained, 45 bases long and in frame from the first base. CDR1 and CDR2 (MNHEY, SVGEGT) derive from the germline V gene.